What follows describes a single T cell receptor beta chain. The data derive from a study of blood T cell repertoires in COVID-19. Study-wide context: The samples span acute and convalescent COVID-19 from the United States, Italy and Spain.

Using immunoSEQ multiplex PCR, the repertoire was profiled, and TCRdb retains in-frame clones only, with some absent. The table lists under 300,000 clones, around 89% of them singletons, with 0.99% in the top ten. Germline V gene lookup returns CDR1 WNHNN and CDR2 SYGVQD (reference sequence). V lost 10 bases and J lost 6; bases outside the gene matches: 12. This CDR3 spans 14 amino acids. The TCR comes from a woman between 40 and 50 years old who had recovered from COVID-19. The chain joins TRBV10-1 to TRBJ2-3; 8 bases are a match to TRBD2. Sequencing input: peripheral blood. The CDR3 nucleotides read TGCGCCACCGCCCCCGGACTAGCCTGGGATACGCAGTATTTT. Translation: CATAPGLAWDTQYF.